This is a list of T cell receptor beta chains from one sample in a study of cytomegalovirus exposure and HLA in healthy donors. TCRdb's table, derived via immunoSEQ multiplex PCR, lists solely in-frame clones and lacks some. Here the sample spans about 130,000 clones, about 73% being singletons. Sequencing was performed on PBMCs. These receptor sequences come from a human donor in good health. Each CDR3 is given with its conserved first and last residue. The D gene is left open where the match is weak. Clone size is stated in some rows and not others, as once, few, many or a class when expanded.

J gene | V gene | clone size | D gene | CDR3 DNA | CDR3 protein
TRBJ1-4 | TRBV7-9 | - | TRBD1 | TGTGCCAGCAGCTTAGGGGGACAGCTCGAAAAACTGTTTTTT | CASSLGGQLEKLFF
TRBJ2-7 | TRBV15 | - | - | TGTGCCACCAGCGGCAGGGAGGAGAGCGAGCAGTACTTC | CATSGREESEQYF
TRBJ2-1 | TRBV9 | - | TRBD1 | TGTGCCAGCAGCGCTCGGACAGGCTCAGGGAATGAGCAGTTCTTC | CASSARTGSGNEQFF
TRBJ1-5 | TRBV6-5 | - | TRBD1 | TGTGCCAGCAGATCCGGACAGGCTAATCAGCCCCAGCATTTT | CASRSGQANQPQHF
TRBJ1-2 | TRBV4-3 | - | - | TGCGCCAGCAGCCAATCCGGGGTTTCTGGCTACACCTTC | CASSQSGVSGYTF
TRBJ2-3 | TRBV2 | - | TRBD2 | TGTGCCAGCAGCCGCAGACTAGCGGGAGATCCGAGGGGCACAGATACGCAGTATTTT | CASSRRLAGDPRGTDTQYF
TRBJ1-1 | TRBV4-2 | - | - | TGTGCCAGCAGCCAACGCGCAGGGAACACTGAAGCTTTCTTT | CASSQRAGNTEAFF
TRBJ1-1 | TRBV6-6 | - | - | TGTGCCAGCAGCCCCGGGAAGCGGAACACTGAAGCTTTCTTT | CASSPGKRNTEAFF
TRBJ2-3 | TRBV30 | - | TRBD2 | TGTGCGGCAGGCTTCTCGGGAGGGCCCGCAGATATGCAGTATTTT | CAAGFSGGPADMQYF
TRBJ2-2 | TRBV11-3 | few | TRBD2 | TGTGCCAGCAGCCCTTCGGGACTAGCGGGAGGTCCAAACACCGGGGAGCTGTTTTTT | CASSPSGLAGGPNTGELFF
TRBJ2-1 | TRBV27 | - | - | TGTGCCAGCAGTGGCAGCTACAATGAGCAGTTCTTC | CASSGSYNEQFF
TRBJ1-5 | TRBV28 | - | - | TGTGCCCTTGGACAGTTAGTCAATCAGCCCCAGCATTTT | CALGQLVNQPQHF
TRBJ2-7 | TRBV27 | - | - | TGTGCCAGCAGTTTGAATCCTGTTTCCTACGAGCAGTACTTC | CASSLNPVSYEQYF
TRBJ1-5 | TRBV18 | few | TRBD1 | TGTGCCAGCTCACTGCGACAGGGGAATCAGCCCCAGCATTTT | CASSLRQGNQPQHF